The 21 T cell receptor beta chains in this list originate from one sample, sequenced in a study of shared clonotypes between healthy human individuals. Sequenced by immunoSEQ multiplex PCR; TCRdb stores in-frame clones only, minus some. The data contain roughly 570,000 clones, 95% to 98% of them singletons. Selected positively for CCR7 and CD45RO-negative, naive CD8 cells excluded terminally differentiated effector memory CD45RA+ cells. What was sequenced was naive CD8+ T cells sorted from blood. The receptors stem from a man younger than 40 in good health.

The chain couples TRBV9 to TRBJ2-7, with D possibly matching TRBD1 (6 bases). This CDR3 region has 15 residues. The V gene's germline CDR1 is SGDLS and CDR2 YYNGEE. Trimming left V 5 bases short and J 0 bases short, with 15 bases between. The CDR3 loop is CASSGGPTASYEQYF. The CDR3 nucleotides read TGTGCCAGCAGTGGGGGCCCGACAGCCTCCTACGAGCAGTACTTC.

The V gene is TRBV10-1, the J gene TRBJ2-3; D assignment may be TRBD1 or TRBD2 (5 bases each). CDR1 WNHNN and CDR2 SYGVQD come from the germline V gene (reference sequence). The CDR3 length is 16 residues. V gave up 0 bases and J gave up 0 bases, with 10 bases separating them. CDR3 DNA sequence: TGCGCCAGCAGTGAGTCGAGGGGCGAAAGCACAGATACGCAGTATTTT. Residues: CASSESRGESTDTQYF.

The chain is built from TRBV7-9 and TRBJ2-3, with TRBD2 identical over 12 bases. J was trimmed by 10 bases and V by 8 bases; bases with no gene match: 7. The germline V gene encodes CDR1 SEHNR and CDR2 FQNEAQ (reference sequence). This CDR3 region has 13 residues. The CDR3 sequence: CASWTSGTAPQYF. In DNA, the CDR3 is TGTGCCAGCTGGACTAGCGGGACTGCCCCGCAGTATTTT.

V gene TRBV7-3 combines with J gene TRBJ2-5; possibly TRBD2 for D (5 bases). This CDR3 comprises 14 residues. Germline V gene data show CDR1 as SGHTA and CDR2 as FQGTGA. V was pared by 2 bases and J by 5 bases, with 12 bases between. The DNA for the CDR3 is TGTGCCAGCAGCTTATGGGGAGTCGGGGAGACCCAGTACTTC. This translates into CASSLWGVGETQYF.

J is TRBJ1-1 and V is TRBV7-4; tentative D call: TRBD1 (6 bases). The CDR3 is 14 amino acids. Germline loops: CDR1 SGHVT, CDR2 SQSDAQ. V was trimmed by 6 bases and J by 1 base, leaving 12 bases between them. CDR3 sequence reads: CASRTGHRNTEAFF. The CDR3 DNA reads TGTGCCAGCAGGACAGGTCATAGGAACACTGAAGCTTTCTTT.

The rearrangement uses TRBV29-1 and TRBJ2-1; D gene ambiguous. V was shortened by 3 bases and J by 6 bases, with 9 bases between the two germline ends. The CDR3 loop spans 12 amino acids. The germline gives CDR1 SQVTM, CDR2 ANQGSEA. This chain's CDR3 is CSVDVYFNEQFF. In DNA form, the CDR3 reads TGCAGCGTTGACGTCTACTTCAATGAGCAGTTCTTC.

The chain carries TRBV7-2 and TRBJ2-3; 9 bases are shared with TRBD2. V lost 4 bases and J lost 1; bases outside the gene matches: 3. The CDR3 covers 15 residues. Germline CDR1 and CDR2: SGHTA and FQGNSA. The CDR3 protein is CASSSVAGGTDTQYF. CDR3 in DNA: TGTGCCAGCAGCTCTGTAGCGGGAGGCACAGATACGCAGTATTTT. Full variable domain (outside the CDR3, taken from reference TRBV7-2 and TRBJ2-3): GAGVSQSPSNKVTEKGKDVELRCDPISGHTALYWYRQSLGQGLEFLIYFQGNSAPDKSGLPSDRFSAERTGGSVSTLTIQRTQQEDSAVYLCASSSVAGGTDTQYFGPGTRLTVL.

The chain carries TRBV5-1 and TRBJ1-4; D is undetermined. The germline V gene has CDR1 SGHRS and CDR2 YFSETQ. Trimming removed 0 bases at V and 4 bases at J, with 7 bases between. The CDR3 has 14 residues. For the CDR3, the DNA is TGCGCCAGCAGCTTGGCGGTGGGTAATGAAAAACTGTTTTTT. Its translation: CASSLAVGNEKLFF.

The rearrangement links TRBV18 to TRBJ2-5, with D possibly matching TRBD2 (5 bases). From germline, CDR1 is KGHSH and CDR2 LQKENI. V lost 0 bases and J 5 bases, leaving 7 bases between the germline ends. This CDR3 region has 13 residues. The CDR3 sequence is CASSPPTGETQYF. CDR3 nucleotide sequence: TGTGCCAGCTCACCACCCACGGGGGAGACCCAGTACTTC.

The chain is built from TRBV7-9 and TRBJ2-7; the D is unclear. Germline V CDR1 and CDR2: SEHNR, FQNEAQ (reference sequence). The CDR3 is 13 residues long. The V gene lost 3 bases and the J gene lost 3 bases, with 9 bases spanning the gap. CDR3 loop: CASSFRPGYEQYF. Here the CDR3 DNA reads TGTGCCAGCAGCTTCCGTCCAGGCTACGAGCAGTACTTC.

The rearrangement links TRBV4-1 to TRBJ2-7; no clear D gene. The CDR3 loop spans 14 amino acids. The V gene's germline CDR1 is MGHRA and CDR2 YSYEKL. V lost 0 bases and J 2 bases, leaving 8 bases between the germline ends. The CDR3 region has the DNA TGCGCCAGCAGCCAAGATCCGATAGCCTACGAGCAGTACTTC. Translating gives CASSQDPIAYEQYF.

The chain joins TRBV6-5 to TRBJ1-1, with D tentatively TRBD1 (6 bases). This CDR3 is built from 13 residues. The germline gives CDR1 MNHEY, CDR2 SVGAGI. Trimming left V 6 bases short and J 3 bases short, with 11 bases between. The DNA for the CDR3 is TGTGCCAGCAGACCCGGACAGTACACTGAAGCTTTCTTT. It specifies CASRPGQYTEAFF.

This chain links TRBV9 with TRBJ2-5; 9 bases agree with TRBD1. CDR3 length: 15 residues. Germline V gene lookup returns CDR1 SGDLS and CDR2 YYNGEE. V lost 4 bases and J lost 4; bases outside the gene matches: 8. CDR3 region: CASSPGTGRGETQYF. CDR3 in DNA: TGTGCCAGCAGCCCCGGGACAGGGAGGGGAGAGACCCAGTACTTC.

The rearrangement joins TRBV29-1 to TRBJ2-7; D could derive from TRBD1 or TRBD2 (7 bases each). There are 14 residues in the CDR3. V was shortened by 4 bases and J by 7 bases, with 20 bases between the two germline ends. Germline CDR1 SQVTM, CDR2 ANQGSEA. As DNA, the CDR3 is TGCAGCGTTGGGAGGGAGGGGGCAGGTACTGAGCAGTACTTC. This sequence encodes CSVGREGAGTEQYF.

This chain joins TRBV2 and TRBJ2-7; D is undetermined. The CDR3 loop spans 12 amino acids. Germline-derived CDR1 and CDR2 are SNHLY and FYNNEI. Trimming shortened V by 6 bases and J by 4 bases, and 10 bases separated the two germline ends. The CDR3 DNA follows: TGTGCCAGCAGGGATGGGAATTACGAGCAGTACTTC. Translating gives CASRDGNYEQYF. Combining the CDR3 with reference TRBV2 and TRBJ2-7 gives the whole variable domain EPEVTQTPSHQVTQMGQEVILRCVPISNHLYFYWYRQILGQKVEFLVSFYNNEISEKSEIFDDQFSVERPDGSNFTLKIRSTKLEDSAMYFCASRDGNYEQYFGPGTRLTVT.

The chain recombines TRBV28 with TRBJ2-1, with 9 positions matching TRBD1. V dropped 5 bases and J dropped 2; count of bases not matched to a gene: 4. The CDR3 is 15 amino acids. Germline V gives CDR1 MDHEN, CDR2 SYDVKM. The chain's CDR3 is CASSPRQGAYNEQFF. CDR3 in DNA: TGTGCCAGCAGTCCGCGACAGGGGGCCTACAATGAGCAGTTCTTC.

The rearrangement uses TRBV6-6 and TRBJ2-7, with 9 bases that match TRBD1. The ends lost 8 bases at V and 4 bases at J; junction bases unmatched: 9. Germline-derived CDR1 and CDR2 are MNHNY and SVGAGI (reference sequence). The CDR3 sequence is 14 residues long. This chain's CDR3 is CASRTGTGMYEQYF. The CDR3 DNA is TGTGCCAGCCGGACCGGGACAGGGATGTACGAGCAGTACTTC.

This chain connects TRBV10-3 to TRBJ2-5, with D perhaps matching TRBD2 (6 bases). The germline CDR1 and CDR2 sequences are ENHRY and SYGVKD. The CDR3 has 13 residues. Deletions cut 4 bases from V and 3 bases from J, with 9 bases between. The CDR3 nucleotides are TGTGCCATCAGTGGGGGGGTCGAAGAGACCCAGTACTTC. Protein product: CAISGGVEETQYF.

The V call is TRBV7-8, the J call TRBJ2-7; no clear D. Germline V gene data show CDR1 as SGHVS and CDR2 as FQNEAQ. This CDR3 comprises 15 residues. Trimming shortened V by 1 base and J by 3 bases, and 13 bases separated the two germline ends. The CDR3 is CASSLGLGRNYEQYF. Written as DNA, the CDR3 is TGTGCCAGCAGCTTAGGTCTGGGCAGAAACTACGAGCAGTACTTC.

The chain uses TRBV7-8 and TRBJ2-2, with TRBD2 matching 7 bases. This CDR3 has 16 amino acids. Trimming removed 4 bases from V and 0 bases from J; junction bases left unmatched: 5. Looked up from germline, CDR1 is SGHVS and CDR2 is FQNEAQ. CDR3 coding DNA: TGTGCCAGCAGCTCAGCGGGAAGGGCGAACACCGGGGAGCTGTTTTTT. It translates to CASSSAGRANTGELFF.

The rearrangement links TRBV10-2 to TRBJ2-1, with D possibly called TRBD1 or TRBD2 (6 bases each). Trimming removed 6 bases from V and 2 bases from J, with 23 bases in between. Germline loops: CDR1 WSHSY, CDR2 SAAADI. The CDR3 spans 18 residues. CDR3 protein: CASRRETGFSGAYNEQFF. The CDR3 nucleotides read TGCGCCAGCAGACGGGAGACAGGTTTTTCGGGGGCCTACAATGAGCAGTTCTTC.